The clone carrying this T cell receptor beta chain was seen only a few times. This entry is derived from a study of blood T cells in healthy people across ages. A J-beta primer mix and a sample-barcoded 5' primer were used in a second PCR of roughly 6 to 12 cycles. TCRdb fed the 5' RACE reads into MiXCR, producing one record per CDR3 protein. The top ten hold around 11% of the sample, which has about 1.6 million distinct CDR3 sequences, about 31% seen once. The V gene's germline CDR1 is LGHDT and CDR2 YNNKEL (reference sequence). CDR3 length: 13 amino acids. The ends were cut back, 7 bases at V and 3 bases at J, with 11 bases in the middle.

The source is a woman aged 25 to 39 in good health. Sequenced input: blood. The rearrangement uses TRBV3-1 and TRBJ2-3; possibly TRBD1 for D (6 bases). The CDR3 here is CASTHQGTDTQYF. For the CDR3, the DNA is TGTGCCAGCACCCATCAGGGGACAGATACGCAGTATTTT.